This T cell receptor (beta chain) was recorded in a study of CD8+ T cells in alopecia areata. Study details: Treatment ran 6 to 18 months, with 6 months of follow-up afterward. Whole-study findings and limits: Affected scalp, especially in alopecia totalis/universalis, had a higher clonality than normal scalp did. Sequences from scalp samples also cover resident alphabeta T cells of normal skin.

Trimming pared 4 bases from V and 0 bases from J, leaving 16 bases between. The CDR3 covers 16 residues. Germline CDR1 reads SGDLS; CDR2 reads YYNGEE. In the case of this clone: Its antigen is unknown.

Reverse transcription of extracted RNA yielded cDNA, which provided the sequencing template. Sequenced by immunoSEQ multiplex PCR; TCRdb stores in-frame clones only, minus some. The sample shows about 200,000 clones, around three fifths of them seen only once. The V and J genes are TRBV9 and TRBJ1-1; D is undetermined. The sample consisted of CD4+ T cells sorted from blood, taken at week 0. The receptor's source is a human donor with alopecia areata. In DNA form, the CDR3 reads TGTGCCAGCAGCCCCCGCTTGCCTGGGATGAACACTGAAGCTTTCTTT. Translating it yields CASSPRLPGMNTEAFF.